This T cell receptor beta chain stems from a study of shared clonotypes between healthy human individuals. Overall study findings and caveats: Non-shared clonotypes had lower generation probabilities than clonotypes shared by all four sorted-subset donors. In general, naive subsets displayed greater estimated richness than memory subsets did. The sharing of about 5% of naive CD4 clonotypes was seen across a few donors.

With respect to this clone: Antigen unknown. The same CDR3 also results from other DNA sequences found in this sample.

Study processing details: There were no quality scores in the junction-only immunoSEQ sequences, so filtering differed. The method was immunoSEQ multiplex PCR; TCRdb's version includes in-frame clones alone and lacks a portion of them. V, J and clone size were drawn from that table, and D and trimming were deduced from the DNA. The sample has millions of clones; 90% to 95% are singletons. Germline V lookup: CDR1 WNHNN, CDR2 SYGVQD (reference sequence). The CDR3 contains 13 residues. V lost 6 bases and J lost 2, with 7 bases in between. The chain employs TRBV10-1 and TRBJ2-2; D gene unclear. The sequenced sample was naive CD4+ T cells sorted from blood. Indicated subset: CD45RA+ positively selected. The receptor was derived from a man aged 18 to 30 in good health. The CDR3 is CASRDGNTGELFF. CDR3 in DNA: TGCGCCAGCAGGGATGGAAACACCGGGGAGCTGTTTTTT.